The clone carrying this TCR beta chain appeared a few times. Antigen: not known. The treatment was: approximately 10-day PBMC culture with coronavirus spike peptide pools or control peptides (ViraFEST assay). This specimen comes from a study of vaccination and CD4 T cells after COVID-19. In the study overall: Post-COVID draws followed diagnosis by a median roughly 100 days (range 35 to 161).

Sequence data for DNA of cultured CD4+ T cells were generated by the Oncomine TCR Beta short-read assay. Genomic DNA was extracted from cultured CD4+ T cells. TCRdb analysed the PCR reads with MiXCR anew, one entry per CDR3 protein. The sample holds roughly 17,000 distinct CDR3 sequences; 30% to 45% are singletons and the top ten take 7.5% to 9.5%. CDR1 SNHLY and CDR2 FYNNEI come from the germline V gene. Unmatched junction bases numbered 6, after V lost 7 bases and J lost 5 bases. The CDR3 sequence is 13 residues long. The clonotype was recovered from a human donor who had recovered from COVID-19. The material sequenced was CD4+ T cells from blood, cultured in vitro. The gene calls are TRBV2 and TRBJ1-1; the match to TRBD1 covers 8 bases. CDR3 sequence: CASIRQGWTEAFF. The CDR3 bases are TGTGCCAGCATCCGACAGGGGTGGACTGAAGCTTTCTTT.